A single sample is the source of the 6 T cell receptor beta chains below, sequenced in a study of blood T cell repertoires in COVID-19. Here immunoSEQ multiplex PCR was the method, and the copy in TCRdb shows in-frame clones only, minus some. The profile shows about 200,000 clones, 88% of them singletons. The specimen was peripheral blood. These receptors all come from a young man with active or convalescent COVID-19.

The CDR3 here is CASSDRTYYGYTF. The CDR3 coding sequence is TGTGCCAGCAGCGACAGGACGTACTATGGCTACACCTTC. The genes are TRBV3-1 (or the pseudogene TRBV3-2) and TRBJ1-2; possible D gene TRBD1, 6 bases. Trimming left V 5 bases short and J 3 bases short, with 10 bases between. CDR3 length equals 13 residues. Germline CDR1 and CDR2: LGHDT and YNNKEL (reference sequence).

This chain joins TRBV18 and TRBJ1-5; 9 positions agree with TRBD1. Germline assignment: CDR1 KGHSH and CDR2 LQKENI. The J segment lost 0 bases and the V segment lost 2 bases, leaving 8 bases of the junction unmatched. This CDR3 has 18 amino acids. The CDR3 DNA sequence: TGTGCCAGCTCACCATACAGGGGGCAGACTTATAGCAATCAGCCCCAGCATTTT. This sequence encodes CASSPYRGQTYSNQPQHF.

The rearrangement uses TRBV6-6 and TRBJ1-2; unclear D gene. Germline V CDR1 and CDR2: MNHNY, SVGAGI (reference sequence). The V end was cut by 6 bases, the J end by 5 bases, with 19 bases between. The CDR3 spans 15 residues. CDR3: CASSIERIGEYGYTF. The CDR3 bases are TGTGCCAGCAGCATAGAACGTATAGGAGAGTATGGCTACACCTTC.

The chain couples TRBV9 to TRBJ2-1, with 7 bases aligning to TRBD2. After removal of 0 bases from V and 0 bases from J, the junction contained 9 bases not matched to a gene. The germline gives CDR1 SGDLS, CDR2 YYNGEE. This CDR3 spans 18 amino acids. This CDR3 reads CASSVERGGGSSYNEQFF. CDR3 DNA: TGTGCCAGCAGCGTAGAGCGAGGTGGCGGGAGCTCCTACAATGAGCAGTTCTTC.

This clone was recorded once. V usage is TRBV5-1 and J usage is TRBJ2-6; 9 bases are shared with TRBD2. From germline, CDR1 is SGHRS and CDR2 YFSETQ. Losses at the gene ends were 4 bases for V and 1 base for J; bases not matched to a gene: 15. This CDR3 region has 20 residues. CDR3 DNA sequence: TGCGCCAGCAGCCCGACAACCGCGGGGGGGAAGTTATCTGGGGCCAACGTCCTGACTTTC. This gives the protein CASSPTTAGGKLSGANVLTF.

The genes are TRBV7-8 and TRBJ1-5; D is ambiguous. Deletions cut 1 base from V and 0 bases from J, with 7 bases between. Germline loops: CDR1 SGHVS, CDR2 FQNEAQ. This CDR3 is 15 amino acids long. CDR3 in DNA: TGTGCCAGCAGCTTAGAGACATTTAGCAATCAGCCCCAGCATTTT. Amino acids: CASSLETFSNQPQHF.